The clone carrying this T cell receptor beta chain occurred once. As yet, its antigen is unknown. The germline gives CDR1 MNHEY, CDR2 SVGAGI. V was cut by 4 bases and J by 1 base, with 10 bases left in between. CDR3 length: 14 residues. The PCR employed 60 Vbeta primers together with 13 Jbeta primers. Assay: immunoSEQ multiplex PCR; the TCRdb copy retains only in-frame clones and omits some. The repertoire holds around 150,000 clones, with 60% to 80% as singletons. The data were obtained in a study of cytomegalovirus exposure and HLA in healthy donors. General observations from the study: Segments of the TCR beta V type were, in most cases, productive about 87% or about 30% of the time in an earlier analysis.

Samples came from healthy bone marrow donors. Sequencing input: PBMCs. The clonotype originates from a woman aged 25 to 45 in good health and CMV-seronegative. The V gene is TRBV6-5, the J gene TRBJ1-1; D not certain. CDR3 in amino acids: CASSFQTANTEAFF. CDR3 in DNA: TGTGCCAGCAGTTTCCAAACAGCGAACACTGAAGCTTTCTTT.